This T cell receptor beta chain was recorded in a study of T cells in Graves' hyperthyroidism and ophthalmopathy. CDR3 size: 15 residues. The germline CDR1 and CDR2 sequences are SGHRS and YFSETQ. The ends lost 4 bases at V and 6 bases at J; junction bases unmatched: 11. RNA transcripts provided the source from which TCR beta CDR3 regions were amplified. HTBI primers were the set used in a first-round RT-PCR of the TCR CDR3. MiXCR, run by TCRdb on the multiplex PCR reads, gives a single entry per CDR3 protein. The table records about 300,000 distinct CDR3 sequences, approximately 19% of them present only once.

The receptor's source is a man over 45 with Graves' ophthalmopathy. The rearrangement joins TRBV5-1 to TRBJ2-3, with TRBD1 matching over 7 bases. Sequenced material: blood. The CDR3 protein is CASSTGQVGVDTQYF. The CDR3 DNA follows: TGCGCCAGCAGCACCGGACAGGTAGGGGTGGATACGCAGTATTTT.